Listed below are T cell receptor beta chains from one sample, sequenced in a study of identical twins. A single record per CDR3 protein comes from TCRdb applying MiXCR to the 5' RACE reads. This table holds hundreds of thousands of distinct CDR3 sequences, approximately 9% found once. This sample also appeared in a second study, on yellow fever vaccine responses in identical twins.

Sequencing was carried out using PBMCs. The receptor set was obtained from a woman aged 18-29 years in good health. The CDR3 runs from the conserved cysteine through the conserved F or W. The D gene is left open where the match is weak. Clone size, where shown, is once, few, many, or a class for clones that have expanded.

NA	TRBV13	TRBJ1-5	few	TGTGCCAGCAGCTCCTCAAGAAATAGCAATCAGCCCCAGCATTTT	CASSSSRNSNQPQHF
TRBD2	TRBV3-1	TRBJ2-2	few	TGTGCCAGCAGCCAAGCTACTAGCGACGGGGAGCTGTTTTTT	CASSQATSDGELFF
NA	TRBV7-9	TRBJ2-7	NA	TGTGCCAGCAGCCTTTGGACTGGACAAGCCGAGCAGTACTTC	CASSLWTGQAEQYF
NA	TRBV24-1	TRBJ2-5	NA	TGTGCCACCAGTGATGCCGGACAGACCCAAGAGACCCAGTACTTC	CATSDAGQTQETQYF
NA	TRBV19	TRBJ2-3	few	TGTGCCAGTAGTATGTTCCTTTCTTTGGCAGATACGCAGTATTTT	CASSMFLSLADTQYF
NA	TRBV7-9	TRBJ2-2	few	TGTGCCAGCAGCTTATATGGTGGAACGAACACCGGGGAGCTGTTTTTT	CASSLYGGTNTGELFF
TRBD2	TRBV5-1	TRBJ2-1	many	TGCGCCAGCAGCCCTGGGACTAGCGGGGGTAATGAGCAGTTCTTC	CASSPGTSGGNEQFF
NA	TRBV7-2	TRBJ1-3	few	TGTGCCAGCAGCCGCCCCACCGGAAACACCATATATTTT	CASSRPTGNTIYF
TRBD2	TRBV20-1	TRBJ2-1	few	TGCAGTGCTAGGACTAGCGGGGGCCAGTCCTACAATGAGCAGTTCTTC	CSARTSGGQSYNEQFF
NA	TRBV29-1	TRBJ1-2	NA	TGCAGCGTCAAATACAGCAACTATGGCTACACCTTC	CSVKYSNYGYTF
NA	TRBV5-1	TRBJ1-1	few	TGCGCCAGCAGCTCCCAGTTTGGTCGGGGGAGTGAAGCTTTCTTT	CASSSQFGRGSEAFF
NA	TRBV29-1	TRBJ2-7	few	TGCAGCGTTTACGGGGGCCCAGAGCAGTACTTC	CSVYGGPEQYF
TRBD2	TRBV12-3/TRBV12-4	TRBJ2-1	many	TGTGCCAGCAGTTCGGGACTAGCGGGGCAGTTCTTC	CASSSGLAGQFF
NA	TRBV30	TRBJ2-5	few	TGTGCCTGGGGTGCCGGGGACACGCGGAGGGGGACCCAGTACTTC	CAWGAGDTRRGTQYF
NA	TRBV5-1	TRBJ2-2	NA	TGCGCCAGCAGCAGGACAGCCCCGGACACCGGGGAGCTGTTTTTT	CASSRTAPDTGELFF
TRBD2	TRBV27	TRBJ2-2	many	TGTGCCAGCAGCCCTTGGACTAGCGGGAGGGCCCGCACCGGGGAGCTGTTTTTT	CASSPWTSGRARTGELFF
TRBD1	TRBV4-1	TRBJ2-5	few	TGCGCCAGCAGCCAAGAACCGGGACAGGGGGTAACAGAGACCCAGTACTTC	CASSQEPGQGVTETQYF
NA	TRBV12-3/TRBV12-4	TRBJ2-3	few	TGTGCCAGCAGTTCCGCAGGCCTCGGCACAGATACGCAGTATTTT	CASSSAGLGTDTQYF
NA	TRBV6-1	TRBJ2-1	NA	TGTGCCAGCATTCCATCCCCGAGGGCCTACAATGAGCAGTTCTTC	CASIPSPRAYNEQFF
NA	TRBV11-2	TRBJ2-5	few	TGTGCCAGCAGCCGTATTCCCCGCAGGCCCAAAGAGACCCAGTACTTC	CASSRIPRRPKETQYF
TRBD1	TRBV14	TRBJ1-1	many	TGTGCCAGCAGCCAAGGATTCTGGGACAGGGGGGCGACTGAAGCTTTCTTT	CASSQGFWDRGATEAFF
NA	TRBV3-1	TRBJ2-1	NA	TGTGCCAGCAGCCAAGATCCAGGGGCCCCCTACAATGAGCAGTTCTTC	CASSQDPGAPYNEQFF
TRBD2	TRBV20-1	TRBJ2-1	many	TGCAGTGCTCCCTCGGGGGGTTCCAACAATGAGCAGTTCTTC	CSAPSGGSNNEQFF
NA	TRBV20-1	TRBJ2-3	NA	TGCAGTGCTTTACACCCAGCCGTTAGCACAGATACGCAGTATTTT	CSALHPAVSTDTQYF
NA	TRBV7-2	TRBJ1-6	few	TGTGCCAGCAGTCGGGACATTCGGCCACCCCTCCACTTT	CASSRDIRPPLHF
TRBD2	TRBV5-1	TRBJ2-1	NA	TGCGCCAGCGGCTCTAGCGGGGGGGCGCATGAGCAGTTCTTC	CASGSSGGAHEQFF
NA	TRBV6-1	TRBJ1-4	few	TGTGCCAGCCAGGCGCTGCAAAATGAAAAACTGTTTTTT	CASQALQNEKLFF
TRBD1	TRBV7-2	TRBJ2-7	few	TGTGCCAGCAGCTCCCAGGGGGCAGCCTTCTACGAGCAGTACTTC	CASSSQGAAFYEQYF
NA	TRBV29-1	TRBJ2-1	few	TGCAGCGTTGAAGGCCAGGGCAATGAGCAGTTCTTC	CSVEGQGNEQFF
NA	TRBV5-1	TRBJ1-5	few	TGCGCCAGCAGCTTGAATGGCGGGAGCAATCAGCCCCAGCATTTT	CASSLNGGSNQPQHF
TRBD2	TRBV20-1	TRBJ2-7	few	TGCAGTGCTAGTAGCGGGGGTCCTTACGAGCAGTACTTC	CSASSGGPYEQYF
TRBD2	TRBV5-1	TRBJ2-3	many	TGCGCCAGCAGCTCCTCTGTAGCGGGGGGCGCAGATACGCAGTATTTT	CASSSSVAGGADTQYF
NA	TRBV5-1	TRBJ1-2	few	TGCGCCAGCAGCTTGGCGGTTACGGGGCTTCCCTATGGCTACACCTTC	CASSLAVTGLPYGYTF
TRBD1	TRBV3-1	TRBJ2-5	few	TGTGCCAGCAGCCCCCCTGAGAGGGGGCCGGGGACCCAGTACTTC	CASSPPERGPGTQYF
NA	TRBV24-1	TRBJ2-3	many	TGTGCCACCAGTGATTTGTCCCCGGGGGGCACAGATACGCAGTATTTT	CATSDLSPGGTDTQYF
NA	TRBV6-2/TRBV6-3	TRBJ2-1	few	TGTGCCAGCAGTTGGAGTAGCGGAATGTACAATGAGCAGTTCTTC	CASSWSSGMYNEQFF
TRBD1	TRBV12-3/TRBV12-4	TRBJ2-2	many	TGTGCCGAGATGGACAGGTCCACCGGGGAGCTGTTTTTT	CAEMDRSTGELFF
NA	TRBV5-1	TRBJ1-2	NA	TGCGCCAGCAGCTTGGAGGGCAATAACTATGGCTACACCTTC	CASSLEGNNYGYTF
TRBD2	TRBV11-2	TRBJ2-2	few	TGTGCCAGCAGCCAAAGGGCCTTAGCGGGATTGAACACCGGGGAGCTGTTTTTT	CASSQRALAGLNTGELFF
TRBD1	TRBV9	TRBJ2-4	NA	TGTGCCAGCAGCGCTTGGGACAGGGGGCCTAACATTCAGTACTTC	CASSAWDRGPNIQYF
TRBD1	TRBV5-1	TRBJ1-1	NA	TGCGCCAGCAGCGACGACGGACAGGGGCGGACTGAAGCTTTCTTT	CASSDDGQGRTEAFF
NA	TRBV29-1	TRBJ1-2	few	TGCAGCGTTGATAGGGCCAGGGAGATTTTCTATGGCTACACCTTC	CSVDRAREIFYGYTF
TRBD1	TRBV6-1	TRBJ2-4	NA	TGTGCCAGCAGTGAATCCCAGAACCGGGACAGGGGAGACATTCAGTACTTC	CASSESQNRDRGDIQYF
NA	TRBV29-1	TRBJ2-3	few	TGCAGCACCACCGCGGGGCTACAAGATCGATCTAGCACAGATACGCAGTATTTT	CSTTAGLQDRSSTDTQYF